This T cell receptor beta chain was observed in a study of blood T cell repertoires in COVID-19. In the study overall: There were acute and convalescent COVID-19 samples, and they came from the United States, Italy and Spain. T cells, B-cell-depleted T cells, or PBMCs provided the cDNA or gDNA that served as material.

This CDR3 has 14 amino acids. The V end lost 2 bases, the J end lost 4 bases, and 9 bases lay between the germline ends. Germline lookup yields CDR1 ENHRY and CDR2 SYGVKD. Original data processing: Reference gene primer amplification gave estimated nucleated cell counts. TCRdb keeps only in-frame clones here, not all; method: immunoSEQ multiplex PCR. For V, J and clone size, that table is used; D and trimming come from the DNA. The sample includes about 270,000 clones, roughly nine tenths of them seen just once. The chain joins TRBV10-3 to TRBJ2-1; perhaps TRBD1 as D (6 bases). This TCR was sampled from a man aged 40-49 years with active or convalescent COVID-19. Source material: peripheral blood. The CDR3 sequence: CAISEAGEYNEQFF. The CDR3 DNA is TGTGCCATCAGTGAGGCAGGGGAATACAATGAGCAGTTCTTC.